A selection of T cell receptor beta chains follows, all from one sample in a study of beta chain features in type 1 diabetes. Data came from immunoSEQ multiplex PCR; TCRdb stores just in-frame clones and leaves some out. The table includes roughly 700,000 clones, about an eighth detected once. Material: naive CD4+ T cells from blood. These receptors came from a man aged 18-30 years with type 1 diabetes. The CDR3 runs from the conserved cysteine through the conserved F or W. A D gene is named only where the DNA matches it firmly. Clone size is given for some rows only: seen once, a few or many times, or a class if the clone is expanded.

CDR3aa: CSVESQGSEKLFF; CDR3nt: TGCAGCGTTGAGTCCCAGGGATCTGAAAAACTGTTTTTT; d_gene: .; j_gene: TRBJ1-4; abundance: few; v_gene: TRBV29-1
CDR3aa: CASSYAGGRYEQYF; CDR3nt: TGTGCCAGCAGTTACGCAGGGGGTCGGTACGAGCAGTACTTC; d_gene: TRBD1; j_gene: TRBJ2-7; abundance: .; v_gene: TRBV6-5
CDR3aa: CASSLGRGSFQETQYF; CDR3nt: TGTGCCAGCAGTTTAGGAAGGGGGTCCTTCCAAGAGACCCAGTACTTC; d_gene: .; j_gene: TRBJ2-5; abundance: few; v_gene: TRBV28
CDR3aa: CASSEGVAGGRDTQYF; CDR3nt: TGTGCCAGCAGTGAAGGAGTAGCGGGGGGCCGAGATACGCAGTATTTT; d_gene: TRBD2; j_gene: TRBJ2-3; abundance: few; v_gene: TRBV25-1
CDR3aa: CASSLAGGHDTQYF; CDR3nt: TGCGCCAGCAGCTTGGCTGGCGGGCACGATACGCAGTATTTT; d_gene: .; j_gene: TRBJ2-3; abundance: few; v_gene: TRBV5-1
CDR3aa: CASSNRQGWGETQYF; CDR3nt: TGTGCCAGTAGCAATAGACAGGGCTGGGGAGAGACCCAGTACTTC; d_gene: TRBD1; j_gene: TRBJ2-5; abundance: .; v_gene: TRBV19
CDR3aa: CASSLEVGYEQYF; CDR3nt: TGTGCCAGCAGCTTAGAGGTCGGGTACGAGCAGTACTTC; d_gene: .; j_gene: TRBJ2-7; abundance: .; v_gene: TRBV11-2
CDR3aa: CSVEDQTGGNIQYF; CDR3nt: TGCAGCGTTGAAGATCAGACAGGCGGGAACATTCAGTACTTC; d_gene: .; j_gene: TRBJ2-4; abundance: .; v_gene: TRBV29-1
CDR3aa: CASSVRTGYEQYF; CDR3nt: TGTGCCAGCAGCGTTCGGACAGGGTACGAGCAGTACTTC; d_gene: TRBD1; j_gene: TRBJ2-7; abundance: few; v_gene: TRBV9
CDR3aa: CASNPGNQPQHF; CDR3nt: TGTGCCAGCAACCCTGGCAATCAGCCCCAGCATTTT; d_gene: .; j_gene: TRBJ1-5; abundance: .; v_gene: TRBV2
CDR3aa: CATSVDRFKNTEAFF; CDR3nt: TGTGCCACCAGCGTTGACAGGTTTAAGAACACTGAAGCTTTCTTT; d_gene: .; j_gene: TRBJ1-1; abundance: .; v_gene: TRBV15
CDR3aa: CASSLVGPTDTDTQYF; CDR3nt: TGCGCCAGCAGCTTGGTGGGGCCAACCGACACAGATACGCAGTATTTT; d_gene: .; j_gene: TRBJ2-3; abundance: few; v_gene: TRBV5-1
CDR3aa: CSARVINGYTF; CDR3nt: TGCAGTGCCCGGGTTATCAATGGCTACACCTTC; d_gene: .; j_gene: TRBJ1-2; abundance: .; v_gene: TRBV20-1
CDR3aa: CASSSPVVNYGYTF; CDR3nt: TGTGCCAGCAGCTCGCCGGTCGTCAACTATGGCTACACCTTC; d_gene: .; j_gene: TRBJ1-2; abundance: .; v_gene: TRBV7-9
CDR3aa: CASSEESPTNTGELFF; CDR3nt: TGTGCCAGCAGTGAAGAGAGTCCAACGAACACCGGGGAGCTGTTTTTT; d_gene: .; j_gene: TRBJ2-2; abundance: .; v_gene: TRBV2
CDR3aa: CASSPGTGGNEQYF; CDR3nt: TGTGCCAGCAGCCCAGGGACAGGGGGAAACGAGCAGTACTTC; d_gene: TRBD1; j_gene: TRBJ2-7; abundance: few; v_gene: TRBV27
CDR3aa: CASSLGLAGAQTYEQYF; CDR3nt: TGTGCCAGCAGCTTGGGACTAGCGGGGGCCCAGACCTACGAGCAGTACTTC; d_gene: TRBD2; j_gene: TRBJ2-7; abundance: .; v_gene: TRBV7-9
CDR3aa: CASSLSGQGHDEQYF; CDR3nt: TGTGCCAGCAGCTTATCAGGGCAGGGACACGACGAGCAGTACTTC; d_gene: .; j_gene: TRBJ2-7; abundance: few; v_gene: TRBV7-3
CDR3aa: CASSSGTDYNEQFF; CDR3nt: TGCGCCAGCAGCTCCGGGACAGACTACAATGAGCAGTTCTTC; d_gene: TRBD1; j_gene: TRBJ2-1; abundance: few; v_gene: TRBV5-1
CDR3aa: CASSGGSPGTEAFF; CDR3nt: TGTGCCAGCAGCGGGGGCTCACCTGGTACTGAAGCTTTCTTT; d_gene: .; j_gene: TRBJ1-1; abundance: .; v_gene: TRBV13
CDR3aa: CASSVGTYTEAFF; CDR3nt: TGTGCCAGCAGCGTAGGTACTTACACTGAAGCTTTCTTT; d_gene: .; j_gene: TRBJ1-1; abundance: .; v_gene: TRBV9
CDR3aa: CASSSVQGSYEQYF; CDR3nt: TGTGCCAGCAGTTCAGTACAGGGTTCCTACGAGCAGTACTTC; d_gene: .; j_gene: TRBJ2-7; abundance: .; v_gene: TRBV25-1
CDR3aa: CAWSIGRGPNQPQHF; CDR3nt: TGTGCCTGGAGTATTGGTAGGGGGCCCAATCAGCCCCAGCATTTT; d_gene: TRBD1; j_gene: TRBJ1-5; abundance: few; v_gene: TRBV30
CDR3aa: CASSNRAGNTEAFF; CDR3nt: TGTGCCAGCAGTAACCGTGCTGGGAACACTGAAGCTTTCTTT; d_gene: .; j_gene: TRBJ1-1; abundance: .; v_gene: TRBV25-1
CDR3aa: CASSRFSTDTQYF; CDR3nt: TGCGCCAGCAGCCGTTTCAGCACAGATACGCAGTATTTT; d_gene: .; j_gene: TRBJ2-3; abundance: few; v_gene: TRBV4-1
CDR3aa: CASSLLASEQYF; CDR3nt: TGTGCCAGCAGCTTGCTAGCGAGCGAGCAGTACTTC; d_gene: .; j_gene: TRBJ2-7; abundance: few; v_gene: TRBV7-2
CDR3aa: CASSAWDGRNEKLFF; CDR3nt: TGTGCCAGCAGCGCCTGGGACGGACGTAATGAAAAACTGTTTTTT; d_gene: .; j_gene: TRBJ1-4; abundance: .; v_gene: TRBV9
CDR3aa: CASSLRGLAGSYEQYF; CDR3nt: TGTGCCAGCAGCTTACGGGGACTAGCGGGGTCCTACGAGCAGTACTTC; d_gene: TRBD2; j_gene: TRBJ2-7; abundance: .; v_gene: TRBV7-6
CDR3aa: CASSLVGDGYTF; CDR3nt: TGTGCCAGCAGCTTGGTTGGGGATGGCTACACCTTC; d_gene: .; j_gene: TRBJ1-2; abundance: few; v_gene: TRBV7-9
CDR3aa: CASSLRDSYNEQFF; CDR3nt: TGTGCCAGCAGCCTCCGGGACAGTTACAATGAGCAGTTCTTC; d_gene: TRBD1; j_gene: TRBJ2-1; abundance: few; v_gene: TRBV11-2
CDR3aa: CASSHSYQWGYWDPRNTDTQYF; CDR3nt: TGTGCCAGCAGCCACTCGTACCAGTGGGGGTATTGGGACCCAAGGAATACAGATACGCAGTATTTT; d_gene: .; j_gene: TRBJ2-3; abundance: .; v_gene: TRBV14
CDR3aa: CASSSTGVQETQYF; CDR3nt: TGTGCCAGCAGCTCAACAGGAGTTCAAGAGACCCAGTACTTC; d_gene: .; j_gene: TRBJ2-5; abundance: .; v_gene: TRBV7-9
CDR3aa: CAISESTPGNEKLFF; CDR3nt: TGTGCCATCAGTGAGTCGACCCCAGGGAATGAAAAACTGTTTTTT; d_gene: .; j_gene: TRBJ1-4; abundance: few; v_gene: TRBV10-3
CDR3aa: CASSVTSGADTQYF; CDR3nt: TGTGCCAGCAGCGTCACTAGCGGCGCAGATACGCAGTATTTT; d_gene: TRBD2; j_gene: TRBJ2-3; abundance: few; v_gene: TRBV9
CDR3aa: CAWTRTSKEGKLFF; CDR3nt: TGTGCCTGGACCCGGACCTCTAAGGAGGGCAAACTGTTTTTT; d_gene: .; j_gene: TRBJ1-4; abundance: few; v_gene: TRBV30
CDR3aa: CASSQDGTGASNQPQHF; CDR3nt: TGCGCCAGCAGCCAAGATGGGACAGGCGCTAGCAATCAGCCCCAGCATTTT; d_gene: TRBD1; j_gene: TRBJ1-5; abundance: few; v_gene: TRBV4-1
CDR3aa: CASSPGQGASTEAFF; CDR3nt: TGTGCCAGCAGCCCAGGACAGGGGGCGTCCACTGAAGCTTTCTTT; d_gene: TRBD1; j_gene: TRBJ1-1; abundance: few; v_gene: TRBV5-4
CDR3aa: CASQKGVSNQPQHF; CDR3nt: TGTGCCAGCCAAAAGGGGGTTTCCAATCAGCCCCAGCATTTT; d_gene: .; j_gene: TRBJ1-5; abundance: few; v_gene: TRBV6-5
CDR3aa: CASQGGGGANVLTF; CDR3nt: TGTGCCAGCCAAGGCGGGGGAGGGGCCAACGTCCTGACTTTC; d_gene: TRBD2; j_gene: TRBJ2-6; abundance: few; v_gene: TRBV27
CDR3aa: CASTLVGDGYTF; CDR3nt: TGTGCCAGCACCCTTGTCGGGGATGGCTACACCTTC; d_gene: .; j_gene: TRBJ1-2; abundance: few; v_gene: TRBV6-5
CDR3aa: CASSGTVTNYGYTF; CDR3nt: TGTGCCAGTTCCGGGACCGTGACTAACTATGGCTACACCTTC; d_gene: .; j_gene: TRBJ1-2; abundance: .; v_gene: TRBV9
CDR3aa: CSEGHGNTEAFF; CDR3nt: TGCAGCGAGGGACACGGGAACACTGAAGCTTTCTTT; d_gene: .; j_gene: TRBJ1-1; abundance: few; v_gene: TRBV29-1
CDR3aa: CSVEPGQGHDEQFF; CDR3nt: TGCAGCGTTGAACCGGGACAGGGGCACGATGAGCAGTTCTTC; d_gene: TRBD1; j_gene: TRBJ2-1; abundance: .; v_gene: TRBV29-1
CDR3aa: CASSLAADPGATDTQYF; CDR3nt: TGTGCCAGCAGCTTGGCCGCGGACCCGGGGGCCACAGATACGCAGTATTTT; d_gene: .; j_gene: TRBJ2-3; abundance: .; v_gene: TRBV5-6
CDR3aa: CASSEATDTQYF; CDR3nt: TGTGCCAGCAGTGAAGCGACAGATACGCAGTATTTT; d_gene: .; j_gene: TRBJ2-3; abundance: few; v_gene: TRBV6-1
CDR3aa: CASSYSSGANVLTF; CDR3nt: TGTGCCAGCAGTTACTCGTCTGGGGCCAACGTCCTGACTTTC; d_gene: .; j_gene: TRBJ2-6; abundance: few; v_gene: TRBV6-5
CDR3aa: CSATPENIQYF; CDR3nt: TGCAGTGCTACCCCTGAAAACATTCAGTACTTC; d_gene: .; j_gene: TRBJ2-4; abundance: .; v_gene: TRBV20-1
CDR3aa: CASTFTGTGTSPLHF; CDR3nt: TGTGCCAGCACATTTACCGGGACAGGGACATCACCCCTCCACTTT; d_gene: TRBD1; j_gene: TRBJ1-6; abundance: few; v_gene: TRBV7-9
CDR3aa: CASSYRDRGADTQYF; CDR3nt: TGCGCCAGCAGTTACCGGGACAGGGGAGCAGATACGCAGTATTTT; d_gene: TRBD1; j_gene: TRBJ2-3; abundance: .; v_gene: TRBV5-1
CDR3aa: CSVEKQGGTEAFF; CDR3nt: TGCAGCGTTGAAAAACAGGGGGGCACTGAAGCTTTCTTT; d_gene: TRBD1; j_gene: TRBJ1-1; abundance: .; v_gene: TRBV29-1
CDR3aa: CASSLGGTDTQYF; CDR3nt: TGTGCCAGCAGCTTAGGAGGCACAGATACGCAGTATTTT; d_gene: .; j_gene: TRBJ2-3; abundance: few; v_gene: TRBV11-2